This T cell receptor beta chain was found in a study of blood T cell repertoires in COVID-19. Per the original data handling: The authors estimated nucleated cell counts from reference gene primer amplification. Sequencing was performed with immunoSEQ multiplex PCR; in TCRdb, only in-frame clones are kept and a portion is missing. V, J and clone size reflect that table, while D and trimming were determined from the DNA. Seen here are roughly 350,000 clones, 88% observed once, and the top ten hold around 7.9%. The sequence was collected from an older woman with COVID-19, enrolled during active disease. The sample taken for sequencing was peripheral blood.

The CDR3 DNA sequence: TGTGCCAGCAGCCAAGAGGGGCTGGATGGGGGGTACACTGAAGCTTTCTTT. Residues: CASSQEGLDGGYTEAFF. The gene calls are TRBV14 and TRBJ1-1, with a weak D call TRBD1 (5 bases). The CDR3 has 17 residues. Germline-derived CDR1 and CDR2 are SGHDN and FVKESK. V shed 0 bases and J shed 3 bases, with 17 bases lying between them.